A single sample is the source of the 27 T cell receptor beta chains below, sequenced in a study of post-analysis software for immune sequencing data. Study-wide results and limits: A handful of TRBV segments occurring more often in patients than controls included TRBV5-6, TRBV5-1 and TRBV20-1.

Sequencing libraries made from TCR beta cDNA carried unique molecular identifiers. TCRdb redid the calling of the PCR reads with MiXCR, one entry per CDR3 protein. The sample carries roughly 670,000 distinct CDR3 sequences, 59% recorded once. Their recognized antigens are unknown. The source material was blood. The receptors come from a girl aged 2 to 9 with multiple sclerosis.

The J gene is TRBJ1-2, the V gene TRBV5-1; D not resolved. Trimming took off 4 bases at V and 6 bases at J, with 16 bases between the two ends. This CDR3 has 14 residues. CDR1 is SGHRS, CDR2 YFSETQ, per germline. The CDR3 loop is CASSPGEGWNGYTF. CDR3 sequence (DNA): TGCGCCAGCAGCCCCGGGGAGGGATGGAATGGCTACACCTTC.

This chain joins TRBV20-1 and TRBJ2-5, with D possibly called TRBD1 or TRBD2 (7 bases each). The CDR3 covers 15 residues. V lost 6 bases and J 5 bases, leaving 22 bases between the germline ends. Germline lookup yields CDR1 DFQATT and CDR2 SNEGSKA (reference sequence). CDR3 region: CSAPGGAGGGETQYF. The CDR3 DNA sequence: TGCAGTGCCCCTGGCGGGGCAGGGGGGGGTGAGACCCAGTACTTC.

This chain links TRBV29-1 with TRBJ2-1; perhaps TRBD2 as D (6 bases). The CDR3 totals 13 residues. The V gene's germline CDR1 is SQVTM and CDR2 ANQGSEA. As DNA, the CDR3 is TGCACCGGCTGGGGGGTAGCCTACAATGAGCAGTTCTTC. Its protein product is CTGWGVAYNEQFF.

The chain has TRBV5-1 and TRBJ2-3, with D tentatively TRBD1 (5 bases). This CDR3 is 15 amino acids long. V lost 2 bases and J 0 bases, leaving 10 bases between the germline ends. Germline V lookup: CDR1 SGHRS, CDR2 YFSETQ. The CDR3 is CASSFTTESTDTQYF. CDR3 nucleotides: TGCGCCAGCAGCTTCACGACAGAAAGCACAGATACGCAGTATTTT.

To note about this clonotype: A junction boundary mismatches the germline segment, possibly from a read error. The chain uses TRBV5-5 and TRBJ2-7; 11 positions match TRBD2. Germline-derived CDR1 and CDR2 are SGHKS and YYEKEE (reference sequence). CDR3 length equals 16 residues. Written as DNA, the CDR3 is TGTGCCAGCAGTTTGGGACTAGCGGCCAGCTCCTACGAGCAGTACTTC. Its protein product is CASSLGLAASSYEQYF.

This CDR3 is CASSPPGQVSYNEQFF. CDR3 DNA sequence: TGTGCCAGCTCACCACCGGGACAGGTCTCCTACAATGAGCAGTTCTTC. The V call is TRBV18, the J call TRBJ2-1, with 8 bases identical to TRBD1. The CDR3 covers 16 residues. The J segment lost 0 bases and the V segment lost 0 bases, leaving 1 base of the junction unmatched. Germline V lookup: CDR1 KGHSH, CDR2 LQKENI.

The CDR3 DNA is TGTGCCAGCAGCTTAGGATTCAGGTCGGGGTACGAGCAGTACTTC. Its protein product is CASSLGFRSGYEQYF. The chain combines TRBV11-2 with TRBJ2-5; D is perhaps TRBD2 (5 bases). The J call may be mistaken, given a closer DNA end match to TRBJ2-7. The germline V gene has CDR1 SGHAT and CDR2 FQNNGV. The length of the CDR3 is 15 residues.

This rearrangement joins TRBV29-1 to TRBJ2-5; maybe TRBD2 (7 bases). The germline V gene has CDR1 SQVTM and CDR2 ANQGSEA. There are 12 residues in the CDR3. V was trimmed by 4 bases and J by 5 bases, leaving 11 bases between them. The chain's CDR3 is CSVARGAETQYF. CDR3 in DNA: TGCAGCGTTGCACGGGGGGCCGAGACCCAGTACTTC.

The V gene is TRBV6-1, the J gene TRBJ2-1; tentative D call: TRBD1 (6 bases). The CDR3 extends over 15 amino acids. The germline CDR1 and CDR2 sequences are MNHNS and SASEGT. Between the trimmed V and J ends, which lost 6 bases and 4 bases, there was a span of 16 bases. In DNA form, the CDR3 reads TGTGCCAGCAGCCGGACAGCTAGATTTTACAATGAGCAGTTCTTC. Its protein product is CASSRTARFYNEQFF.

This chain links TRBV7-2 with TRBJ2-7; 7 nucleotides line up with TRBD2. The CDR3 runs to 15 residues. CDR1 and CDR2 from the germline V gene are SGHTA and FQGNSA. Germline trimming cut 5 bases from V and 0 bases from J; bases unmatched to any gene: 7. For the CDR3, the DNA is TGTGCCAGCAGCAGGCCCGGGACTACCTCCTACGAGCAGTACTTC. Translating it yields CASSRPGTTSYEQYF.

The rearrangement uses TRBV4-1 and TRBJ2-7; D is unresolved. Germline CDR1 MGHRA, CDR2 YSYEKL. V lost 3 bases and J lost 5, with 14 bases in between. The CDR3 contains 14 residues. The CDR3 sequence: CASSHLSFPHEQYF. Written as DNA, the CDR3 is TGCGCCAGCAGCCACCTTAGTTTTCCACACGAGCAGTACTTC.

V and J are TRBV3-1 and TRBJ2-4; 8 nucleotides align to TRBD1. V was pared by 4 bases and J by 2 bases, with 19 bases of the junction left unmatched. Germline loops: CDR1 LGHDT, CDR2 YNNKEL (reference sequence). The CDR3 consists of 20 residues. The chain's CDR3 is CASSLTLRQGARGTKNIQYF. The CDR3 DNA follows: TGTGCCAGCAGCCTCACCTTACGGCAGGGGGCGAGGGGCACCAAAAACATTCAGTACTTC. The full variable domain, with the rest looked up from reference TRBV3-1 and TRBJ2-4, is DTAVSQTPKYLVTQMGNDKSIKCEQNLGHDTMYWYKQDSKKFLKIMFSYNNKELIINETVPNRFSPKSPDKAHLNLHINSLELGDSAVYFCASSLTLRQGARGTKNIQYFGAGTRLSVL.

This clonotype was counted only a few times. The chain employs TRBV2 and TRBJ2-3; 13 nucleotides align to TRBD2. The V gene's germline CDR1 is SNHLY and CDR2 FYNNEI. V was pared by 6 bases and J by 2 bases, with 2 bases of the junction left unmatched. CDR3 size: 15 residues. In DNA form, the CDR3 reads TGTGCCAGCAGGACTAGCGGGGGGACCACAGATACGCAGTATTTT. Amino acids: CASRTSGGTTDTQYF. Based on the CDR3 plus reference TRBV2 and TRBJ2-3, the full variable domain is EPEVTQTPSHQVTQMGQEVILRCVPISNHLYFYWYRQILGQKVEFLVSFYNNEISEKSEIFDDQFSVERPDGSNFTLKIRSTKLEDSAMYFCASRTSGGTTDTQYFGPGTRLTVL.

The rearrangement uses TRBV6-2 or TRBV6-3 and TRBJ1-1, with 7 bases aligning to TRBD1. The CDR3 sequence is 15 residues long. Germline trimming cut 0 bases from V and 5 bases from J; bases unmatched to any gene: 6. Germline V gene lookup returns CDR1 MNHEY and CDR2 SVGEGT. CDR3 loop: CASSYSQGGRTEAFF. The CDR3 nucleotides read TGTGCCAGCAGTTACTCTCAGGGGGGGCGGACTGAAGCTTTCTTT.

The chain uses TRBV20-1 and TRBJ2-5, with TRBD2 matching over 8 bases. Trimming removed 0 bases from V and 11 bases from J; junction bases left unmatched: 14. Germline CDR1 reads DFQATT; CDR2 reads SNEGSKA (reference sequence). This CDR3 contains 15 residues. CDR3: CSARDPRLASGEQYF. CDR3 sequence (DNA): TGCAGTGCTAGAGATCCCAGACTAGCGAGTGGAGAGCAGTACTTC.

The gene calls are TRBV15 and TRBJ2-3; no clear D. From germline, CDR1 is LNHNV and CDR2 YYDKDF (reference sequence). V lost 8 bases and J lost 9, with 12 bases in between. CDR3 size: 11 residues. Here the CDR3 DNA reads TGTGCCACCCACTCGAGGAAAACGCAGTATTTT. Its translation is CATHSRKTQYF.

The chain couples TRBV9 to TRBJ2-1; 10 positions agree with TRBD2. Germline CDR1 is SGDLS and CDR2 is YYNGEE. This CDR3 is built from 19 residues. With V trimmed by 0 bases and J by 5 bases, 14 bases remained unmatched. CDR3 protein: CASSVGLAGLVSGHNEQFF. In nucleotides, the CDR3 is TGTGCCAGCAGCGTAGGACTAGCGGGCCTCGTTAGCGGTCACAATGAGCAGTTCTTC.

The gene calls are TRBV29-1 and TRBJ2-2; the match to TRBD2 covers 8 bases. The CDR3 length is 13 residues. Germline CDR1 reads SQVTM; CDR2 reads ANQGSEA. V was clipped by 7 bases and J by 1 base; unmatched bases: 2. The CDR3: CSAGGENTGELFF. CDR3 bases: TGCAGCGCGGGGGGGGAGAACACCGGGGAGCTGTTTTTT.

The rearrangement links TRBV7-3 to TRBJ1-6; D is ambiguous. Trimming pared 4 bases from V and 10 bases from J, leaving 11 bases between. The germline V gene has CDR1 SGHTA and CDR2 FQGTGA. The CDR3 is 13 residues long. The CDR3 loop is CASSSQDQSPLHF. The CDR3 nucleotides read TGTGCCAGCAGCTCCCAGGACCAATCACCCCTCCACTTT.

The V gene is TRBV18, the J gene TRBJ2-7; 7 bases map to TRBD1. CDR1 KGHSH and CDR2 LQKENI come from the germline V gene. This CDR3 region has 14 residues. Trimming took 3 bases from V and 4 from J; bases not matched to a gene: 6. The CDR3: CASSPTGRVYEQYF. DNA of the CDR3: TGTGCCAGCTCACCGACAGGGAGAGTTTACGAGCAGTACTTC.

This chain uses TRBV7-9 with TRBJ2-2; 9 nucleotides line up with TRBD1. CDR3 size: 15 residues. The germline CDR1 and CDR2 sequences are SEHNR and FQNEAQ (reference sequence). Trimming cost V 5 bases and J 7 bases; bases outside gene matches: 8. The CDR3 nucleotides read TGTGCCAGCAGCCCCTGGACAGGGGATAACGGGGAGCTGTTTTTT. Protein product: CASSPWTGDNGELFF.

The rearrangement links TRBV20-1 to TRBJ2-5; either TRBD1 or TRBD2 may fit D (6 bases each). Germline V gene sequence: CDR1 DFQATT, CDR2 SNEGSKA (reference sequence). Trimming cost V 5 bases and J 4 bases, with 14 bases left between them. This CDR3 is built from 13 residues. CDR3 bases: TGCAGTGCTCAGGGGCGGGGAGGAGAGACCCAGTACTTC. It is translated as CSAQGRGGETQYF.

There are a few counts of this clonotype. The rearrangement uses TRBV20-1 and TRBJ2-1, with TRBD2 matching 12 bases. The CDR3 runs 19 residues. V shed 0 bases, J shed 0 bases, and the junction held 9 bases outside the gene matches. Germline assignment: CDR1 DFQATT and CDR2 SNEGSKA (reference sequence). The DNA for the CDR3 is TGCAGTGCTAGAGATAAGGGACTAGCGGGCCTTTACTCCTACAATGAGCAGTTCTTC. This gives the protein CSARDKGLAGLYSYNEQFF.

This clonotype was seen a few times. This sequence joins TRBV4-1 and TRBJ1-5; no clear D. Germline CDR1 MGHRA, CDR2 YSYEKL. Trimming pared 1 base from V and 5 bases from J, leaving 6 bases between. The CDR3 is made up of 13 amino acids. The CDR3 DNA reads as TGCGCCAGCAGCCAAGGGCGTTATCAGCCCCAGCATTTT. This codes for CASSQGRYQPQHF.

This clonotype turned up a few times. The chain combines TRBV7-3 with TRBJ2-1, with no clear D. V lost 4 bases to trimming and J lost 12 bases, with 16 bases between them. This CDR3 contains 13 residues. From germline, CDR1 is SGHTA and CDR2 FQGTGA. This CDR3 is CASSSAGSRPQFF. The CDR3 bases are TGTGCCAGCAGCTCCGCCGGCAGTCGGCCGCAGTTCTTC.

This clonotype was detected only a few times. The chain has TRBV20-1 and TRBJ1-2; 7 bases match TRBD1. This CDR3 contains 12 residues. The J segment lost 4 bases and the V segment lost 6 bases, leaving 5 bases of the junction unmatched. Looked up from germline, CDR1 is DFQATT and CDR2 is SNEGSKA (reference sequence). CDR3 residues: CSAWDSTYGYTF. CDR3 in DNA: TGCAGTGCCTGGGACAGCACCTATGGCTACACCTTC.

This clonotype was counted only a few times. The rearrangement links TRBV20-1 to TRBJ1-5; D is possibly TRBD1 (6 bases). The germline CDR1 and CDR2 sequences are DFQATT and SNEGSKA (reference sequence). CDR3 size: 14 residues. V dropped 3 bases and J dropped 0 bases, with 9 bases sitting between them. CDR3 in amino acids: CSASPGVSNQPQHF. In DNA form, the CDR3 reads TGCAGTGCTAGCCCAGGGGTTAGCAATCAGCCCCAGCATTTT.